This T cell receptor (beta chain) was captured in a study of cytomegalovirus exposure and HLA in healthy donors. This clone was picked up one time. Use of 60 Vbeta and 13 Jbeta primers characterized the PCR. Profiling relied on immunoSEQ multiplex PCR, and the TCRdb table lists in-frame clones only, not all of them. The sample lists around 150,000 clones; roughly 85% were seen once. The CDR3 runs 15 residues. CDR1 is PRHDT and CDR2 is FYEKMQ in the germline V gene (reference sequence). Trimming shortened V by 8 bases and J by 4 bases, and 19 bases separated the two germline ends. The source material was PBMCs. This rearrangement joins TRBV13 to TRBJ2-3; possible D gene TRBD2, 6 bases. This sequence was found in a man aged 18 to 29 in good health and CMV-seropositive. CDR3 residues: CASELVGGLSDTQYF. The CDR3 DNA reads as TGTGCCAGCGAACTAGTGGGGGGTCTTTCAGATACGCAGTATTTT. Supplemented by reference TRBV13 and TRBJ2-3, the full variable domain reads AAGVIQSPRHLIKEKRETATLKCYPIPRHDTVYWYQQGPGQDPQFLISFYEKMQSDKGSIPDRFSAQQFSDYHSELNMSSLELGDSALYFCASELVGGLSDTQYFGPGTRLTVL.